In its sample, the clone carrying this TCR beta chain was seen many times. Its antigen remains unidentified. Germline V gives CDR1 DFQATT, CDR2 SNEGSKA (reference sequence). There are 15 residues in the CDR3. V lost 0 bases to trimming and J lost 6 bases, with 15 bases between them. The data originate from a study of read filtering for tumor transcriptome and immune sequencing. Study outcomes and limitations: Correlation between methods rose after single-read clonotypes were removed.

From about 0.4 ug of RNA, a library with molecular barcoded alpha/delta and beta/gamma adaptors was made. TCRdb processed the reads anew with MiXCR; each CDR3 protein has one entry. The sample yields roughly 130,000 distinct CDR3 sequences, approximately 13% seen once. Sequencing input: a population of CD138-negative cells sorted from bone marrow. The receptor comes from a donor aged 40 or older with multiple myeloma. The chain uses TRBV20-1 and TRBJ2-1; D might be TRBD2 (7 bases). The chain's CDR3 is CSARDQGGAVNEQFF. The CDR3 coding sequence is TGCAGTGCTAGAGATCAAGGGGGGGCCGTCAATGAGCAGTTCTTC.